This TCR beta chain was identified in a study of cytomegalovirus exposure and HLA in healthy donors. Whole-study results and caveats: Most TCR sequences proved rare, with some public TCRs found in many donors. About 87% or about 30% of the time was how often most TCR beta V segments were productive, according to an earlier analysis.

About this clone: Its target is unknown.

The PCR was carried out with 60 Vbeta primers and 13 Jbeta primers. Libraries were prepared by immunoSEQ multiplex PCR; TCRdb keeps only in-frame clonotypes and omits some of them. Counted here are around 190,000 clones, more than 75% occurring once; the ten biggest clones make up approximately 1.5%. Sequencing was carried out using PBMCs. This sequence originates from a woman under 30 in good health and CMV-seronegative.

This chain's CDR3 is CAWSAQGNDEQFF. The CDR3 bases are TGTGCCTGGAGTGCTCAGGGGAACGATGAGCAGTTCTTC. The chain recombines TRBV30 with TRBJ2-1; TRBD1 is a possible D gene (6 bases). CDR1 is GTSNPN, CDR2 SVGIG, per germline (reference sequence). The CDR3 spans 13 residues. V was pared by 1 base and J by 8 bases, with 12 bases between.